This T cell receptor (beta chain) was recorded in a study of blood T cell repertoires in COVID-19. Study-wide context: Acute and convalescent COVID-19 specimens originated in the United States, Italy and Spain. T cells, B-cell-depleted T cells, or PBMCs supplied cDNA or gDNA.

Produced via immunoSEQ multiplex PCR; TCRdb's table is partial and in-frame only. This sample has 150,000 to 180,000 clones, with about four fifths found just once. This CDR3 is built from 17 residues. V dropped 5 bases and J dropped 1; count of bases not matched to a gene: 11. Germline CDR1 and CDR2: LNHDA and SQIVND (reference sequence). This rearrangement joins TRBV19 to TRBJ1-5, with TRBD1 matching 7 bases. The TCR was taken from a woman aged 60-70 years with acute or convalescent COVID-19. Sequences were obtained from peripheral blood. In DNA, the CDR3 is TGTGCCAGTAGTGACTACCTGACAGGGACAAGCAATCAGCCCCAGCATTTT. It translates to CASSDYLTGTSNQPQHF.